This T cell receptor (beta chain) was identified in a study of CD8 T cells in Susac syndrome. RNA was extracted with the RNeasy kit, and a quantity of roughly 0.5 to 1 ug was reverse transcribed using random hexamers. The CDR3 of TCR beta was amplified by immunoSEQ multiplex PCR across 54 Vbeta and 13 Jbeta. One entry per CDR3 protein, called by TCRdb with MiXCR from the immunoSEQ multiplex PCR reads. The sample shows tens of thousands of distinct CDR3 sequences, about 94% of them seen only once. Trimming stripped 0 bases from V and 5 bases from J, with 13 bases between. Germline CDR1 and CDR2: LGHNA and YNFKEQ. This CDR3 comprises 16 residues. CD8+ and CD4+ blood T cells underwent TCR beta sequencing. Multiple sclerosis controls were treatment-naive patients with stable or active relapsing-remitting disease. CD8+ and CD4+ T cells were negatively isolated; TEMRA cells were FACS-enriched.

Sequences were obtained from CD8+ T cells from PBMCs. The TCR originated in a human donor with multiple sclerosis. V is TRBV4-2 and J is TRBJ1-4; D gene unclear. The CDR3 spells CASSQDPSTGNEKLFF. CDR3 in DNA: TGTGCCAGCAGCCAAGATCCGAGTACCGGGAATGAAAAACTGTTTTTT.